These 18 T cell receptor beta chains were sequenced from one sample in a study of blood T cells in healthy people across ages. It was with a sample-barcoded 5' primer and a J-beta primer mix that a second PCR of about 7 to 12 cycles was run. Using its own MiXCR run on the 5' RACE reads, TCRdb lists one record per CDR3 protein. The sample gives 1 million to 1.2 million distinct CDR3 sequences, more than 30% of which show up once; about an eighth is in the top ten. The sequenced material came from blood. The receptors originated from a man between 18 and 29 years old in good health.

This CDR3 reads CASSLDRKGYTF. CDR3 DNA: TGTGCCAGCAGCTTAGATCGGAAAGGCTACACCTTC. The rearrangement uses TRBV13 and TRBJ1-2; the D is unclear. The CDR3 has 12 amino acids. Germline V gene sequence: CDR1 PRHDT, CDR2 FYEKMQ (reference sequence). V was trimmed by 1 base and J by 8 bases, leaving 8 bases between them.

This clonotype has a handful of counts. This sequence joins TRBV24-1 and TRBJ2-3, with a tentative D call TRBD2 (6 bases). CDR3 length: 15 residues. In germline, CDR1 is KGHDR, CDR2 SFDVKD. The ends were cut back, 2 bases at V and 6 bases at J, with 14 bases in the middle. CDR3 residues: CATSDSAGGTDTQYF. In nucleotides, the CDR3 is TGTGCCACCAGTGATTCGGCTGGGGGGACGGATACGCAGTATTTT.

This clonotype was observed a handful of times. The CDR3 sequence: CASSATNNEQYF. The CDR3 coding sequence is TGTGCCAGCAGCGCGACCAACAATGAGCAGTACTTC. The rearrangement joins TRBV14 to TRBJ2-5; D gene uncertain. The germline V gene has CDR1 SGHDN and CDR2 FVKESK. The CDR3 has 12 residues. The ends were cut back, 5 bases at V and 11 bases at J, with 15 bases in the middle.

With regard to this clonotype: A junction boundary mismatches the germline segment, possibly from a read error. The rearrangement uses TRBV7-9 and TRBJ2-1, with 7 bases aligning to TRBD2. The CDR3 sequence is 16 residues long. The germline V gene encodes CDR1 SEHNR and CDR2 FQNEAQ (reference sequence). CDR3 bases: TGTGCCAACAGCCCCCTGGCGGGGGATTCTTACAATGAGCAGTTCTTC. Its protein product is CANSPLAGDSYNEQFF.

This clonotype was seen a single time. The chain uses TRBV3-1 and TRBJ1-1, with a tentative D call TRBD1 (5 bases). This CDR3 has 18 residues. Germline assignment: CDR1 LGHDT and CDR2 YNNKEL (reference sequence). The V end was cut by 1 base, the J end by 3 bases, with 21 bases between. As DNA, the CDR3 is TGTGCCAGCAGCCAAGGTGGGGGGGAAATAGGGGTGTACACTGAAGCTTTCTTT. Its translation: CASSQGGGEIGVYTEAFF.

The chain is built from TRBV13 and TRBJ2-3; possibly TRBD2 for D (7 bases). Germline V gene data show CDR1 as PRHDT and CDR2 as FYEKMQ (reference sequence). Trimming removed 5 bases from V and 6 bases from J, with 18 bases in between. The length of the CDR3 is 15 residues. In DNA, the CDR3 is TGTGCCAGCAGCCCCGAGGCGGGGGCCCCTGATACGCAGTATTTT. This translates into CASSPEAGAPDTQYF.

The chain links TRBV6-2 or TRBV6-3 to TRBJ1-4; weak D call: TRBD1 (5 bases). V lost 5 bases and J lost 4, with 11 bases in between. The CDR3 sequence is 14 residues long. Germline CDR1 is MNHEY and CDR2 is SVGEGT. CDR3 residues: CASSDNRINEKLFF. The CDR3 DNA follows: TGTGCCAGCAGTGACAACAGGATTAATGAAAAACTGTTTTTT.

This chain joins TRBV5-1 and TRBJ2-7; 9 bases fit TRBD1. Matching the DNA end better, TRBJ2-5 makes the J call doubtful. The CDR3 is made up of 15 amino acids. Germline V gene sequence: CDR1 SGHRS, CDR2 YFSETQ. Here the CDR3 reads CASSYPGQGYQTQYF. CDR3 nucleotides: TGCGCCAGCAGCTATCCCGGACAGGGGTACCAGACCCAGTACTTC.

Note on this clonotype: Relative to the germline gene, one junction end is altered; a read error may explain this. This rearrangement joins TRBV7-8 to TRBJ1-1; D is unresolved. The CDR3 spans 16 residues. The germline CDR1 and CDR2 sequences are SGHVS and FQNEAQ. CDR3 nucleotide sequence: TGTGCCAGCGGCTTAGTGAGCGGGTGGGTGAACACTGAAGCTTTCTTT. Protein: CASGLVSGWVNTEAFF.

The DNA for the CDR3 is TGTGCCAGCAGCCACCTTGGGACAACATCTAACTATGGCTACACCTTC. Amino acids: CASSHLGTTSNYGYTF. The chain has TRBV7-8 and TRBJ1-2, with D maybe TRBD1 (6 bases). V was pared by 5 bases and J by 0 bases, with 16 bases between. Germline CDR1 and CDR2: SGHVS and FQNEAQ. The CDR3 totals 16 residues.

The chain recombines TRBV6-1 with TRBJ1-2, with a tentative D call TRBD1 (6 bases). This CDR3 is built from 12 residues. Germline CDR1 is MNHNS and CDR2 is SASEGT. V was clipped by 8 bases and J by 6 bases, with 13 bases between them. The CDR3 sequence: CASGRGGDGYTF. The DNA for the CDR3 is TGTGCCAGCGGCAGGGGTGGAGATGGCTACACCTTC.

The chain carries TRBV5-1 and TRBJ2-4; tentative D call: TRBD1 (7 bases). The closer fit of TRBJ2-7 to the DNA end suggests the J call may be wrong. This CDR3 contains 15 residues. Germline lookup yields CDR1 SGHRS and CDR2 YFSETQ. The CDR3 sequence is CASSLGGTDSYEQYF. Here the CDR3 DNA reads TGCGCCAGCAGCTTGGGCGGGACAGACTCCTACGAGCAGTACTTC.

This chain connects TRBV6-2 or TRBV6-3 to TRBJ1-2, with 7 bases identical to TRBD1. The V gene end was trimmed by 10 bases and the J gene end by 7 bases; junction bases not matched to a gene: 9. The CDR3 contains 12 residues. Germline CDR1 MNHEY, CDR2 SVGEGT. The DNA of the CDR3 is TGTGCCACCGAAGACAGGGACTCTGGCTACACCTTC. It specifies CATEDRDSGYTF.

The V and J genes are TRBV29-1 and TRBJ2-5; 9 bases map to TRBD1. Trimming at V came to 4 bases and at J to 5 bases, leaving 11 bases not matched to a gene. This CDR3 is 15 amino acids long. Per the germline V gene, CDR1 is SQVTM and CDR2 is ANQGSEA. The CDR3: CSVAPHTGGGETQYF. CDR3 in DNA: TGCAGCGTTGCCCCACATACAGGGGGCGGCGAGACCCAGTACTTC.

CDR3 amino acids: CASSLGTGKTDTQYF. The CDR3 DNA reads TGTGCCAGCAGTTTAGGGACAGGGAAAACAGATACGCAGTATTTT. The V gene is TRBV12-3 or TRBV12-4, the J gene TRBJ2-3; TRBD1 aligns across 8 bases. V was pared by 1 base and J by 3 bases, with 3 bases of the junction left unmatched. The CDR3 contains 15 residues.

There are many counts of this clonotype. V is TRBV10-3 and J is TRBJ2-7; D may be TRBD1 or TRBD2 (6 bases each). The CDR3 loop spans 13 amino acids. Trimming took 3 bases from V and 3 from J, leaving 9 bases between them. Germline V lookup: CDR1 ENHRY, CDR2 SYGVKD. CDR3 amino acids: CAISEGGGYEQYF. CDR3 in DNA: TGTGCCATCAGTGAAGGAGGGGGCTACGAGCAGTACTTC.

J is TRBJ2-3 and V is TRBV7-3, with TRBD2 matching over 10 bases. Trimming removed 4 bases from V and 4 bases from J; junction bases left unmatched: 2. CDR3 size: 14 residues. Germline CDR1 reads SGHTA; CDR2 reads FQGTGA. The chain's CDR3 is CASSSGTSADTQYF. The DNA of the CDR3 is TGTGCCAGCAGCTCCGGGACTAGCGCAGATACGCAGTATTTT.

A single count supports this clonotype. The genes are TRBV29-1 and TRBJ2-5, with a weak D call TRBD2 (5 bases). V dropped 4 bases and J dropped 11 bases, with 14 bases sitting between them. Germline CDR1 SQVTM, CDR2 ANQGSEA. The CDR3 consists of 11 residues. CDR3 nucleotides: TGCAGCGTTGGAGTAGCGAATGAGCAGTACTTC. It yields the protein CSVGVANEQYF.